Here is one T cell receptor (beta chain) with its context. This specimen comes from a study of blood T cells in healthy people across ages. For the second PCR, which ran for about 6 to 11 cycles, a sample-barcoded 5' primer and a J-beta primer mix were used. MiXCR, run by TCRdb on the 5' RACE reads, gives a single entry per CDR3 protein. This sample has around 800,000 distinct CDR3 sequences, with around 45% found just once. The CDR3 runs 15 residues. The V end lost 2 bases, the J end lost 5 bases, and 14 bases lay between the germline ends. Germline-derived CDR1 and CDR2 are MNHEY and SMNVEV (reference sequence).

Material: blood. The TCR originated in a man at least 80 years old in good health. The chain has TRBV27 and TRBJ2-3; a weak D match, TRBD2 (5 bases). This CDR3 reads CASSLKSGVVDTQYF. The CDR3 nucleotides are TGTGCCAGCAGTTTAAAAAGCGGCGTCGTAGATACGCAGTATTTT.